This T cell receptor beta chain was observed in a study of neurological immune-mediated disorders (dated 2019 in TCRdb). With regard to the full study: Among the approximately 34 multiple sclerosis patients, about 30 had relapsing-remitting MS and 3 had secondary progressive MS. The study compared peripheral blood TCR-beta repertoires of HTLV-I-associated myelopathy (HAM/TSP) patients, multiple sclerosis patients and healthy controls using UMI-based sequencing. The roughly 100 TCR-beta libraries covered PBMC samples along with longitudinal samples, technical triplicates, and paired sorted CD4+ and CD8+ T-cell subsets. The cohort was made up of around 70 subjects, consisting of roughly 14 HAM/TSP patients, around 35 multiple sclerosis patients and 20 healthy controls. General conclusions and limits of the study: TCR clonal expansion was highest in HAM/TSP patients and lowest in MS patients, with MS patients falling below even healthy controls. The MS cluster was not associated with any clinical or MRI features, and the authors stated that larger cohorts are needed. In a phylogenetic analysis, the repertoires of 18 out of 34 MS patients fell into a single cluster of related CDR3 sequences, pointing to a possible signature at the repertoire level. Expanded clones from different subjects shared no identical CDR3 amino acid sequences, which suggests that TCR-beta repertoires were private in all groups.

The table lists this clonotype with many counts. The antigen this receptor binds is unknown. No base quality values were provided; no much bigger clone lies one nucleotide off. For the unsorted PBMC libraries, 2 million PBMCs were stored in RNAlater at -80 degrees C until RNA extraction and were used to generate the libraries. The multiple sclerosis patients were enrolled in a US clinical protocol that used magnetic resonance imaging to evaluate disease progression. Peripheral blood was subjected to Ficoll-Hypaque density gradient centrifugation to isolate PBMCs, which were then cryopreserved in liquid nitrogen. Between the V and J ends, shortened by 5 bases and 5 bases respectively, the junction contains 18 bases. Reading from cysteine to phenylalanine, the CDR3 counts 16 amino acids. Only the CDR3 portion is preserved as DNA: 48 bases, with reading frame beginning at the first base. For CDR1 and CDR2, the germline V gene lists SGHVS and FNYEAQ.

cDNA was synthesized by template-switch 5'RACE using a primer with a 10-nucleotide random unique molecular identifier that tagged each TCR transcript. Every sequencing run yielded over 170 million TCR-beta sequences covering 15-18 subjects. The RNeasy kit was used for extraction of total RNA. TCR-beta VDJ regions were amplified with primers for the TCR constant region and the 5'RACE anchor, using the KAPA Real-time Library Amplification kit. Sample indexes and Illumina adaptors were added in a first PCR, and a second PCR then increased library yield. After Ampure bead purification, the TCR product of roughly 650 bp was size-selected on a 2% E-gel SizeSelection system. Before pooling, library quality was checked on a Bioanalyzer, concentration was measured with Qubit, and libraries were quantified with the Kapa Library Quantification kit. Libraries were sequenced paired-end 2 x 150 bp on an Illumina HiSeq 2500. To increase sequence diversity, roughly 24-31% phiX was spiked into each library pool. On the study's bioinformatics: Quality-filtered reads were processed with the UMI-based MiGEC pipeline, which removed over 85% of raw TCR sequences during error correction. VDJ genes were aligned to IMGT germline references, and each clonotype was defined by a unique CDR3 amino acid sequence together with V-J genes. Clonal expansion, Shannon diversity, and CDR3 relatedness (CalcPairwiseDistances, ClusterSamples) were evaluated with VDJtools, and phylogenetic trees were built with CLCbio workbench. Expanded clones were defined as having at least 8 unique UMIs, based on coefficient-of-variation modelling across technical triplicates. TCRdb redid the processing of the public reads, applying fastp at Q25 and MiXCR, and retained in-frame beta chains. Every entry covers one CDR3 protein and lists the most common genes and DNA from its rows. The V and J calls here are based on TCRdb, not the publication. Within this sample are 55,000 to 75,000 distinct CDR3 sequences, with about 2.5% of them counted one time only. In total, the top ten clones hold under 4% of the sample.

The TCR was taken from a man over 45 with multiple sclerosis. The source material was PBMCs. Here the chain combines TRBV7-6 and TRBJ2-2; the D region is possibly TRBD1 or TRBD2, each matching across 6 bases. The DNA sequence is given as TGTGCCAGCAGCGTGTCGCGGGACACAAGAACCGGGGAGCTGTTTTTT. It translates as CASSVSRDTRTGELFF.